Reported below is one T cell receptor beta chain. These data originate in a study of cytotoxic CD8 clonotypes in ibrutinib-treated CLL. TCRdb keeps only in-frame clones here, not all; method: immunoSEQ multiplex PCR. The sample shows approximately 50,000 clones, roughly 76% of them seen only once. The trim removed 6 bases at V and 0 bases at J, leaving 11 bases unmatched. The CDR3 contains 17 residues. The germline CDR1 and CDR2 sequences are KGHSH and LQKENI. The TCR originated in a human donor with chronic lymphocytic leukemia. The sample in question was PBMCs, obtained after 12 months of ibrutinib treatment. The chain couples TRBV18 to TRBJ1-5; the match to TRBD1 covers 7 bases. CDR3: CASSQGTARTSNQPQHF. Here the CDR3 DNA reads TGTGCCAGCTCCCAAGGGACAGCCCGCACTAGCAATCAGCCCCAGCATTTT. Full variable domain (rest looked up from reference TRBV18 and TRBJ1-5): NAGVMQNPRHLVRRRGQEARLRCSPMKGHSHVYWYRQLPEEGLKFMVYLQKENIIDESGMPKERFSAEFPKEGPSILRIQQVVRGDSAAYFCASSQGTARTSNQPQHFGDGTRLSIL.